This T cell receptor beta chain was obtained from a study of blood T cell repertoires in COVID-19 (dated by TCRdb to the early 2020s). In the study overall: Samples from collaborators originated in the United States, Italy and Spain and spanned both the acute and convalescent phases of COVID-19. The repertoires were released in a freely available public database meant as a resource for research on the immune response to SARS-CoV-2. The samples were drawn from two sources: the first 160 participants of the ongoing ImmuneRACE study, and 1,254 subjects contributed by 6 global collaborators. The prospective study material was composed of cDNA or gDNA derived from T cells, B-cell-depleted T cells, or PBMCs. HLA class I and class II types, where available, came from metadata supplied by the sample provider rather than from assay-based typing. The sample metadata nearly always contained a de-identified subject ID, COVID-19 status, age in years and sex. Subjects who had been exposed to COVID-19, were actively infected with it, or had recovered from it provided the deeply sampled blood TCRbeta repertoires that made up the dataset. Summary of the overall study and its limitations: The amount of clinical and demographic metadata varied by source and participant and was provided uncurated.

The immunoSEQ Assay, a bias-controlled multiplex PCR, was used to amplify TCRbeta CDR3 regions from genomic DNA. Processing in the source paper ran as follows. The number of nucleated cells in each sample was estimated from the amplification of reference gene primers within the assay. Sequence reads were collapsed and filtered to measure the absolute abundance of every unique TCRbeta CDR3 rearrangement. For each sample, productive Simpson clonality was calculated as the square root of Simpson's diversity index over productive rearrangements. The source is immuneACCESS, and TCRdb retained only in-frame sequences with V and J called. Part of the clones is not carried over; for the studies checked, unresolved V genes explain less than half of this, and the remainder is unexplained. V, J and clone size reflect that table, while D and trimming were determined from the DNA. This sample is represented by roughly 300,000 clones; around nine tenths of them were singletons. The leading ten clones occupy 1.5% to 2% of the sample.

One collaborating source in Seattle enrolled patients during active infection and followed them longitudinally through the course of disease. The collaborating institutions used their own protocols to collect whole blood in K2EDTA tubes. For TCRbeta analysis, collaborator samples were shipped as frozen whole blood, as isolated PBMCs, or as DNA extracted from either sample type. Via the germline V gene, CDR1 is MGHRA and CDR2 YSYEKL. V and J are trimmed by 1 base and 7 bases, and the gene matches miss 8 bases of the junction. From the cysteine through the phenylalanine, the CDR3 covers 15 amino acids. The kept DNA is CDR3 alone, 45 bases in frame from the first base. With respect to this clone: Its specific antigen is unknown. No much larger clone exists at a distance of one base, and base qualities are not known.

The chain joins TRBV4-1 to TRBJ1-2, and TRBD1 aligns with 8 junction nucleotides. The receptor's source is a woman aged 25 to 39 with COVID-19, enrolled during active disease. Sequencing used peripheral blood. The DNA sequence is as follows: TGCGCCAGCAGCCAAGGGACAGGGAGTAGAGGTGGCTACACCTTC. It specifies CASSQGTGSRGGYTF.